The rows below give T cell receptor beta chains drawn from one sample of a study of patients and donors after allogeneic stem cell transplantation. TCRdb re-called the RT-PCR reads with MiXCR, one entry per CDR3 protein. The sample lists under 200,000 distinct CDR3 sequences, about 29% seen once, with 3.2% in the top ten. Sequenced sample: blood, either unsorted or a sorted T cell fraction (not recorded which). These receptors all come from a human donor who was either an allogeneic HSCT recipient or a stem cell or donor lymphocyte infusion donor (not recorded which). It is not recorded whose cells these are; they may come from a transplant donor. Both conserved end residues are trimmed from each CDR3.

CDR3 protein: SAATTSGRARNEQF
V gene: TRBV20-1
CDR3 length: 14
J gene: TRBJ2-1

CDR3 protein: ASSAGWKEETQY
V gene: TRBV9
CDR3 length: 12
J gene: TRBJ2-5

CDR3 protein: ASSLRTGLALDTQY
V gene: TRBV7-8
CDR3 length: 14
J gene: TRBJ2-3

CDR3 protein: ASSLVRDEQY
V gene: TRBV11-2
CDR3 length: 10
J gene: TRBJ2-7

CDR3 protein: ASSFDRSYNGYT
V gene: TRBV12-3/TRBV12-4
CDR3 length: 12
J gene: TRBJ1-2

CDR3 protein: AISGDRGNGYT
V gene: TRBV10-3
CDR3 length: 11
J gene: TRBJ1-2

CDR3 protein: ASSQSYSDRD
V gene: TRBV16
CDR3 length: 10
J gene: TRBJ1-4

CDR3 protein: SASQGTNNQPQH
V gene: TRBV20-1
CDR3 length: 12
J gene: TRBJ1-5

CDR3 protein: ASSLVGLADNEQF
V gene: TRBV5-1
CDR3 length: 13
J gene: TRBJ2-1

CDR3 protein: ASSLNGPLHPNEQF
V gene: TRBV27
CDR3 length: 14
J gene: TRBJ2-1

CDR3 protein: ASSLLPSGTGGEAF
V gene: TRBV27
CDR3 length: 14
J gene: TRBJ1-1

CDR3 protein: ASMTGGNGYT
V gene: TRBV28
CDR3 length: 10
J gene: TRBJ1-2

CDR3 protein: ASSFNHEQF
V gene: TRBV7-8
CDR3 length: 9
J gene: TRBJ2-1

CDR3 protein: ASSYGDSTDTQY
V gene: TRBV6-6
CDR3 length: 12
J gene: TRBJ2-3

CDR3 protein: ASSTLAGKETQY
V gene: TRBV6-5
CDR3 length: 12
J gene: TRBJ2-5

CDR3 protein: SAVGHAEAF
V gene: TRBV20-1
CDR3 length: 9
J gene: TRBJ1-1

CDR3 protein: ASSQGDSREGANVLT
V gene: TRBV3-1
CDR3 length: 15
J gene: TRBJ2-6

CDR3 protein: ASSLYRALAYNEQF
V gene: TRBV12-3/TRBV12-4
CDR3 length: 14
J gene: TRBJ2-1

CDR3 protein: ASSPRTSGSTGELF
V gene: TRBV18
CDR3 length: 14
J gene: TRBJ2-2

CDR3 protein: ASSPGQLTQY
V gene: TRBV7-9
CDR3 length: 10
J gene: TRBJ2-3

CDR3 protein: ASSQDSLEGRDSGANVLT
V gene: TRBV14
CDR3 length: 18
J gene: TRBJ2-6

CDR3 protein: ASSSRLAGGPKETQY
V gene: TRBV11-1
CDR3 length: 15
J gene: TRBJ2-5

CDR3 protein: ASSQGAPQRTSYNEQF
V gene: TRBV14
CDR3 length: 16
J gene: TRBJ2-1

CDR3 protein: ASSARDRVDNEQF
V gene: TRBV7-9
CDR3 length: 13
J gene: TRBJ2-1

CDR3 protein: SVEGGTGIPYEQY
V gene: TRBV29-1
CDR3 length: 13
J gene: TRBJ2-7

CDR3 protein: ASSPRLAGRRIYNEQF
V gene: TRBV7-9
CDR3 length: 16
J gene: TRBJ2-1

CDR3 protein: ASSTKTTGEVTEAF
V gene: TRBV7-3
CDR3 length: 14
J gene: TRBJ1-1

CDR3 protein: ASSWRDLNSPLH
V gene: TRBV27
CDR3 length: 12
J gene: TRBJ1-6

CDR3 protein: ASSSRGQGGEKLF
V gene: TRBV5-1
CDR3 length: 13
J gene: TRBJ1-4

CDR3 protein: ASRPSGWGNYGYT
V gene: TRBV6-5
CDR3 length: 13
J gene: TRBJ1-2

CDR3 protein: ASSFRPGGSSGNTIY
V gene: TRBV12-3/TRBV12-4
CDR3 length: 15
J gene: TRBJ1-3

CDR3 protein: ASGGQNSYGYT
V gene: TRBV6-6
CDR3 length: 11
J gene: TRBJ1-2

CDR3 protein: ASSYLRDQLAKETQY
V gene: TRBV6-2/TRBV6-3
CDR3 length: 15
J gene: TRBJ2-5